These 32 T cell receptor beta chains were all obtained from the same sample, sequenced in a study of T-cell reconstitution after alpha-beta-depleted transplantation in children. This sample's TCRbeta library carried unique molecular identifier barcodes. Each CDR3 protein is one row after TCRdb ran MiXCR on the PCR reads. The sample carries 70,000 or so distinct CDR3 sequences, roughly a tenth recorded once. The material sequenced was PBMCs, taken before TCRalphabeta/CD19-depleted stem cell transplant. The source of these receptors is a boy between 10 and 17 years old with acute myeloid leukemia, due to receive a stem cell transplant.

This chain links TRBV10-3 with TRBJ2-1; possible D gene TRBD1, 6 bases. CDR3 length equals 15 residues. CDR1 is ENHRY and CDR2 is SYGVKD in the germline V gene. Trimming stripped 5 bases from V and 5 bases from J, with 16 bases between. Written as DNA, the CDR3 is TGTGCCATCAGTCTTAGGGGGACGGCCGACAATGAGCAGTTCTTC. It encodes CAISLRGTADNEQFF.

The chain has TRBV11-2 and TRBJ1-2; D gene uncertain. Germline CDR1 and CDR2: SGHAT and FQNNGV. The CDR3 sequence is 15 residues long. V was pared by 5 bases and J by 4 bases, with 17 bases between. The CDR3 sequence is CASSQGSGQLYGYTF. The CDR3 coding sequence is TGTGCCAGCAGCCAAGGGTCCGGGCAGCTCTATGGCTACACCTTC.

The J gene is TRBJ2-7, the V gene TRBV15; D not resolved. This CDR3 contains 14 residues. In germline, CDR1 is LNHNV, CDR2 YYDKDF (reference sequence). Between the trimmed V and J ends, which lost 0 bases and 1 base, there was a span of 7 bases. CDR3 in DNA: TGTGCCACCAGCAGAGATCCCTCGTCCTACGAGCAGTACGTC. Amino acids: CATSRDPSSYEQYV.

This clonotype was seen repeatedly, ten times or more. The gene calls are TRBV6-2 or TRBV6-3 and TRBJ2-7; no firm D call. Germline V gives CDR1 MNHEY, CDR2 SVGEGT. The ends were cut back, 7 bases at V and 6 bases at J, with 19 bases in the middle. The CDR3 spans 14 residues. The CDR3 loop reads CASNRGSILGEQYF. DNA of the CDR3: TGTGCCAGCAATCGCGGTTCCATACTCGGCGAGCAGTACTTC.

This chain joins TRBV4-2 and TRBJ2-3, with a weak D call TRBD2 (7 bases). With 0 bases removed from V and 2 bases from J, the gap between germline ends came to 12 bases. There are 16 residues in the CDR3. CDR1 is LGHNA and CDR2 is YNFKEQ in the germline V gene. The chain's CDR3 is CASSQDWGGHTDTQYF. In DNA, the CDR3 is TGTGCCAGCAGCCAAGACTGGGGGGGGCACACAGATACGCAGTATTTT.

This clonotype occurred a few times. The genes are TRBV12-3 or TRBV12-4 and TRBJ2-3; a weak D match, TRBD2 (6 bases). V lost 3 bases and J lost 5, with 6 bases in between. This CDR3 contains 12 residues. The CDR3 DNA follows: TGTGCCAGCAGTTTCGGGGGAGATACGCAGTATTTT. This sequence encodes CASSFGGDTQYF.

This clonotype came up many times. The chain is built from TRBV7-9 and TRBJ2-1, with TRBD2 identical over 14 bases. CDR3 length: 17 residues. From germline, CDR1 is SEHNR and CDR2 FQNEAQ (reference sequence). V lost 3 bases, J lost 4 bases, and 5 bases stayed unmatched. This CDR3 is CASSLGTSGGLYNEQFF. DNA for the CDR3: TGTGCCAGCAGCTTGGGGACTAGCGGGGGACTATACAATGAGCAGTTCTTC. The full variable domain, rest sourced from reference TRBV7-9 and TRBJ2-1, is DTGVSQNPRHKITKRGQNVTFRCDPISEHNRLYWYRQTLGQGPEFLTYFQNEAQLEKSRLLSDRFSAERPKGSFSTLEIQRTEQGDSAMYLCASSLGTSGGLYNEQFFGPGTRLTVL.

In this sample, this clonotype turned up many times. The rearrangement uses TRBV6-1 and TRBJ2-7, with a possible D match to TRBD2 (6 bases). V lost 7 bases to trimming and J lost 7 bases, with 20 bases between them. In germline, CDR1 is MNHNS, CDR2 SASEGT. There are 14 residues in the CDR3. Here the CDR3 DNA reads TGTGCCAGCACCGACGCGGGGAAAGGGAGAGAGCAGTACTTC. This encodes CASTDAGKGREQYF.

In this sample, this clonotype turned up many times. The rearrangement uses TRBV29-1 and TRBJ1-2, with D uncertain. CDR1 and CDR2 (germline): SQVTM, ANQGSEA. V dropped 5 bases and J dropped 4 bases, with 11 bases sitting between them. The CDR3 contains 12 residues. The CDR3 sequence is CSVSQMGYGYTF. In nucleotides, the CDR3 is TGCAGCGTTAGCCAGATGGGCTATGGCTACACCTTC.

In its sample, this clonotype was seen many times. The rearrangement uses TRBV7-8 and TRBJ2-7; D remains ambiguous. The CDR3 has 13 amino acids. CDR1 and CDR2 (germline): SGHVS, FQNEAQ. Trimming pared 5 bases from V and 6 bases from J, leaving 14 bases between. The CDR3 protein is CASSPEIHGEQYF. CDR3 in DNA: TGTGCCAGCAGCCCAGAGATACACGGCGAGCAGTACTTC.

This clonotype was found many times. This chain connects TRBV19 to TRBJ1-2; no definite D call. The germline CDR1 and CDR2 sequences are LNHDA and SQIVND (reference sequence). Deletions cut 2 bases from V and 5 bases from J, with 9 bases between. This CDR3 region has 13 residues. In DNA form, the CDR3 reads TGTGCCAGTAGTATAATGCAGAGATATGGCTACACCTTC. This codes for CASSIMQRYGYTF.

This clonotype was counted at least ten times. The V and J genes are TRBV7-8 and TRBJ2-7; D is unresolved. CDR1 is SGHVS, CDR2 FQNEAQ, per germline. Trimming removed 5 bases from V and 6 bases from J, with 14 bases in between. The CDR3 consists of 13 residues. Written as DNA, the CDR3 is TGTGCCAGCAGCGCCCATGGATTGGTCGAGCAGTACTTC. Encoded protein: CASSAHGLVEQYF.

The sample holds many counts of this clonotype. The rearrangement uses TRBV28 and TRBJ2-7; 8 bases align to TRBD1. The CDR3 spans 14 residues. V gave up 3 bases and J gave up 3 bases; unmatched junction bases: 4. CDR1 MDHEN and CDR2 SYDVKM come from the germline V gene. This CDR3 is CASSLRTGSYEQYF. DNA for the CDR3: TGTGCCAGCAGTTTGCGGACAGGGAGCTACGAGCAGTACTTC.

This clonotype has a count of ten or more. The chain employs TRBV27 and TRBJ2-7; TRBD2 agrees at 14 bases. After removal of 10 bases from V and 2 bases from J, the junction contained 7 bases not matched to a gene. The CDR3 has 15 amino acids. CDR1 MNHEY and CDR2 SMNVEV come from the germline V gene (reference sequence). The DNA for the CDR3 is TGTGCCACCGGACTAGCGGGAGGCACAACCTACGAGCAGTACTTC. Its protein is CATGLAGGTTYEQYF.

This clonotype was detected many times. The rearrangement joins TRBV28 to TRBJ2-3, with D possibly matching TRBD2 (5 bases). The CDR3 is 13 amino acids. Germline V gene data show CDR1 as MDHEN and CDR2 as SYDVKM. Trimming cost V 6 bases and J 3 bases, with 10 bases left between them. The CDR3 DNA is TGTGCCAGCAGGTCCCCGGGAACAGATACGCAGTATTTT. Translating gives CASRSPGTDTQYF.

Regarding this clonotype: Since a much larger clone is just one base distant, this may be a read error. The chain links TRBV3-1 to TRBJ2-1; 7 nucleotides align to TRBD2. From germline, CDR1 is LGHDT and CDR2 YNNKEL (reference sequence). The CDR3 is made up of 17 amino acids. For the CDR3, the DNA is TGTGCCAGCTGCCAAGATCTCGCGGCTAGCGGCTACAATGAGCAGTTCTTC. As protein: CASCQDLAASGYNEQFF.

This clonotype showed up many times. The chain uses TRBV11-1 and TRBJ2-2; 7 bases are shared with TRBD2. Germline V gene sequence: CDR1 SGHAT, CDR2 FQDESV (reference sequence). The junction had 8 bases not matched to a gene; V was cut back by 9 bases and J by 4 bases. The CDR3 loop spans 14 amino acids. DNA of the CDR3: TGTGCCAGGGGAGGGCTAGTTATCACCGGGGAGCTGTTTTTT. Amino acid sequence: CARGGLVITGELFF.

This clonotype was seen ten or more times. This chain joins TRBV9 and TRBJ2-7, with 9 bases that match TRBD1. This CDR3 is built from 15 residues. Germline loops: CDR1 SGDLS, CDR2 YYNGEE. Germline trimming cut 3 bases from V and 5 bases from J; bases unmatched to any gene: 9. The CDR3 here is CASSAKGQGWNEQYV. CDR3 sequence (DNA): TGTGCCAGCAGCGCCAAGGGACAGGGATGGAACGAGCAGTACGTC.

This clonotype was detected a few times. This chain uses TRBV24-1 with TRBJ2-2; tentatively, D is TRBD2 (5 bases). Trimming took off 0 bases at V and 3 bases at J, with 7 bases between the two ends. The CDR3 is 15 residues long. Looked up from germline, CDR1 is KGHDR and CDR2 is SFDVKD. CDR3 coding DNA: TGTGCCACCAGTGATTTGGAGGGCCACACCGGGGAGCTGTTTTTT. This translates into CATSDLEGHTGELFF.

At least ten counts were recorded for this clonotype. The chain joins TRBV6-5 to TRBJ2-6; D is uncertain. From germline, CDR1 is MNHEY and CDR2 SVGAGI. The CDR3 is 17 amino acids. V lost 6 bases and J 0 bases, leaving 15 bases between the germline ends. The CDR3 protein is CASSPRAGPSGANVLTF. DNA for the CDR3: TGTGCCAGCAGCCCTCGAGCAGGCCCCTCTGGGGCCAACGTCCTGACTTTC.

This clonotype was counted many times. J is TRBJ2-2 and V is TRBV29-1; 8 nucleotides line up with TRBD2. This CDR3 is built from 13 residues. Germline lookup yields CDR1 SQVTM and CDR2 ANQGSEA. The junction had 3 bases not matched to a gene; V was cut back by 4 bases and J by 5 bases. The CDR3 DNA is TGCAGCGTTGGACTAGCGAGGACCGGGGAGCTGTTTTTT. Translation: CSVGLARTGELFF.

This clonotype was seen many times. V is TRBV5-1 and J is TRBJ2-1; 10 bases match TRBD2. This CDR3 comprises 15 residues. Germline loops: CDR1 SGHRS, CDR2 YFSETQ. With V trimmed by 4 bases and J by 7 bases, 8 bases remained unmatched. The CDR3 nucleotides are TGCGCCAGCAGCCCTGAATTAGCGGGGGGTAATGAGCAGTTCTTC. Translated: CASSPELAGGNEQFF.

This clonotype was counted at least ten times. The rearrangement uses TRBV24-1 and TRBJ2-3, with no clear D. Trimming left V 0 bases short and J 5 bases short, with 11 bases between. Germline CDR1 reads KGHDR; CDR2 reads SFDVKD. The CDR3 extends over 15 amino acids. DNA of the CDR3: TGTGCCACCAGTGATTTGCTTATTGGGGAAGATACGCAGTATTTT. This codes for CATSDLLIGEDTQYF.

This clonotype appeared many times. This chain uses TRBV24-1 with TRBJ1-2; D perhaps matches TRBD1 (5 bases). CDR3 size: 12 residues. The ends were cut back, 5 bases at V and 4 bases at J, with 7 bases in the middle. CDR1 and CDR2 (germline): KGHDR, SFDVKD. Here the CDR3 reads CATSGGAYGYTF. The CDR3, as DNA: TGTGCCACCAGTGGGGGCGCCTATGGCTACACCTTC.

This clonotype was picked up many times. V usage is TRBV9 and J usage is TRBJ1-5; maybe TRBD1 (5 bases). This CDR3 is built from 15 residues. Trimming cost V 0 bases and J 7 bases, with 14 bases left between them. Germline loops: CDR1 SGDLS, CDR2 YYNGEE. The CDR3 reads CASSVDPGFRQPQHF. The CDR3, as DNA: TGTGCCAGCAGCGTAGATCCAGGGTTTAGGCAGCCCCAGCATTTT.

This clonotype showed up many times. This chain uses TRBV5-1 with TRBJ2-2, with 12 bases matching TRBD2. Germline-derived CDR1 and CDR2 are SGHRS and YFSETQ. J was trimmed by 3 bases and V by 1 base; bases with no gene match: 13. The CDR3 is 20 amino acids. The CDR3: CASSLTLTSGSIGDTGELFF. The DNA for the CDR3 is TGCGCCAGCAGCTTGACCCTGACTAGCGGGAGTATCGGGGACACCGGGGAGCTGTTTTTT.

This clonotype was observed at least ten times. The V gene is TRBV7-8, the J gene TRBJ2-7; either TRBD1 or TRBD2 may fit D (6 bases each). This CDR3 has 14 amino acids. The V and J ends lost 3 bases and 5 bases respectively, with 14 bases between them. Germline V lookup: CDR1 SGHVS, CDR2 FQNEAQ. CDR3 residues: CASSFVGGFDEQYV. The CDR3 coding sequence is TGTGCCAGCAGCTTTGTCGGGGGCTTTGACGAGCAGTACGTC.

This clonotype has at least ten counts. The chain couples TRBV6-1 to TRBJ2-7; D gene uncertain. Trimming pared 6 bases from V and 7 bases from J, leaving 19 bases between. CDR1 and CDR2 (germline): MNHNS, SASEGT. This CDR3 has 14 residues. DNA for the CDR3: TGTGCCAGCAGCCGTGACTCGCGTTTGGGGGAGCAGTACTTC. Its protein is CASSRDSRLGEQYF.

This clonotype came up many times. This chain connects TRBV15 to TRBJ1-5; D uncertain. This CDR3 has 14 residues. Germline V gene sequence: CDR1 LNHNV, CDR2 YYDKDF (reference sequence). Trimming cost V 9 bases and J 0 bases, with 12 bases left between them. The CDR3, as DNA: TGTGCCACGGGGTCGGTCTATAGCAATCAGCCCCAGCATTTT. It specifies CATGSVYSNQPQHF.

This clonotype showed up many times. The chain recombines TRBV5-1 with TRBJ2-6, with 8 nucleotides matching TRBD1. CDR1 SGHRS and CDR2 YFSETQ come from the germline V gene. Unmatched junction bases numbered 8, after V lost 3 bases and J lost 12 bases. The CDR3 sequence is 14 residues long. Written as DNA, the CDR3 is TGCGCCAGCAGCTCCCAGACAGGGGCATCCGTCCTGACTTTC. It specifies CASSSQTGASVLTF.

This clonotype was seen repeatedly, ten times or more. The chain uses TRBV7-9 and TRBJ1-2, with TRBD1 as a possible D gene (6 bases). V was shortened by 3 bases and J by 0 bases, with 11 bases between the two germline ends. Per germline, CDR1 SEHNR and CDR2 FQNEAQ (reference sequence). The CDR3 extends over 15 amino acids. The chain's CDR3 is CASSFGQISNYGYTF. DNA for the CDR3: TGTGCCAGCAGCTTTGGACAGATTTCTAACTATGGCTACACCTTC. The complete variable domain, with remaining parts taken from reference TRBV7-9 and TRBJ1-2, reads DTGVSQNPRHKITKRGQNVTFRCDPISEHNRLYWYRQTLGQGPEFLTYFQNEAQLEKSRLLSDRFSAERPKGSFSTLEIQRTEQGDSAMYLCASSFGQISNYGYTFGSGTRLTVV.

This clonotype was recorded many times. This sequence joins TRBV5-1 and TRBJ2-1; D might be TRBD1 (5 bases). Germline assignment: CDR1 SGHRS and CDR2 YFSETQ. The CDR3 extends over 14 amino acids. The V end was cut by 0 bases, the J end by 2 bases, with 6 bases between. CDR3 region: CASSLVTAYNEQFF. The CDR3 DNA sequence: TGCGCCAGCAGCTTGGTGACAGCCTACAATGAGCAGTTCTTC.